One and the same sample provided the 7 T cell receptor beta chains below, sequenced in a study of preoperative IRX-2 immunotherapy in early breast cancer. Treatment: preoperative locoregional IRX-2 cytokine immunotherapy. The method was immunoSEQ multiplex PCR; TCRdb's version includes in-frame clones alone and lacks a portion of them. The sample shows 20,000 to 25,000 clones, around nine tenths of them seen only once. The starting material was tumor tissue, obtained after IRX-2 immunotherapy. The receptors originated from a human donor with breast cancer.

The chain carries TRBV27 and TRBJ1-1, with 7 bases lining up with TRBD1. The V and J ends lost 6 bases and 7 bases, in that order; junction bases with no gene match: 8. This CDR3 is built from 13 residues. Looked up from germline, CDR1 is MNHEY and CDR2 is SMNVEV (reference sequence). CDR3 amino acids: CASSFDREVEAFF. CDR3 DNA: TGTGCCAGCAGCTTTGACAGGGAAGTTGAAGCTTTCTTT.

The chain uses TRBV18 and TRBJ2-6; 9 nucleotides agree with TRBD1. Germline-derived CDR1 and CDR2 are KGHSH and LQKENI. The junction had 11 bases not matched to a gene; V was cut back by 6 bases and J by 2 bases. The CDR3 sequence is 18 residues long. The CDR3 reads CASSHPQGATAGANVLTF. CDR3 bases: TGTGCCAGCTCGCACCCACAGGGGGCGACAGCTGGGGCCAACGTCCTGACTTTC. The variable domain in full, completed from reference TRBV18 and TRBJ2-6, reads NAGVMQNPRHLVRRRGQEARLRCSPMKGHSHVYWYRQLPEEGLKFMVYLQKENIIDESGMPKERFSAEFPKEGPSILRIQQVVRGDSAAYFCASSHPQGATAGANVLTFGAGSRLTVL.

J is TRBJ1-5 and V is TRBV4-1, with D unresolved. Germline V gene sequence: CDR1 MGHRA, CDR2 YSYEKL. V was clipped by 1 base and J by 0 bases, with 7 bases between them. This CDR3 spans 15 amino acids. The CDR3 spells CASSQGQYSNQPQHF. The CDR3 coding sequence is TGCGCCAGCAGCCAAGGCCAGTATAGCAATCAGCCCCAGCATTTT.

The chain couples TRBV9 to TRBJ1-1, with D uncertain. V gave up 2 bases and J gave up 4 bases, with 12 bases separating them. The CDR3 runs 14 residues. Germline values: CDR1 SGDLS, CDR2 YYNGEE. CDR3 coding DNA: TGTGCCAGCAGCGTGGAGTGGCGCGGCACTGAAGCTTTCTTT. Its translation is CASSVEWRGTEAFF.

The chain has TRBV6-5 and TRBJ1-2, with 8 bases fitting TRBD1. V shed 0 bases, J shed 6 bases, and the junction held 6 bases outside the gene matches. CDR1 is MNHEY and CDR2 is SVGAGI in the germline V gene. This CDR3 region has 15 residues. CDR3 sequence reads: CASSYSAGGADGYTF. Here the CDR3 DNA reads TGTGCCAGCAGTTACTCGGCAGGGGGCGCGGATGGCTACACCTTC.

This clone was seen once. This chain links TRBV6-5 with TRBJ1-6; no definite D call. Germline CDR1 and CDR2: MNHEY and SVGAGI. The CDR3 runs 12 residues. V was pared by 1 base and J by 7 bases, with 2 bases between. CDR3 coding DNA: TGTGCCAGCAGTTACTGGAATTCACCCCTCCACTTT. It is translated as CASSYWNSPLHF.

The V and J genes are TRBV10-1 and TRBJ2-3, with 8 bases fitting TRBD2. The J segment lost 2 bases and the V segment lost 5 bases, leaving 9 bases of the junction unmatched. Germline V gene lookup returns CDR1 WNHNN and CDR2 SYGVQD (reference sequence). The CDR3 is made up of 16 amino acids. The DNA of the CDR3 is TGCGCCAGCAGTAAGGACGGGGGGGCGTTCACAGATACGCAGTATTTT. Amino acid sequence: CASSKDGGAFTDTQYF.